This T cell receptor (beta chain) is from a study of beta chain features in type 1 diabetes. The wider study: What patients shared with healthy donors was a similar profile of age, gender and cell yields.

This clone occurred many times. What it binds is not known. Study results and limitations: Across all four CD4+ subsets, people with type 1 diabetes showed modestly shorter TCRB CDR3s. Compared with healthy donors, patients appeared to share more similar naive, central memory and regulatory TCRB repertoires.

As every portion of the isolated RNA was reverse transcribed, the sequencing read expressed TCRB transcripts. Libraries were prepared by immunoSEQ multiplex PCR; TCRdb keeps only in-frame clonotypes and omits some of them. The sample holds some 110,000 clones; roughly 15% are singletons and the top ten take 2% to 2.5%. This CDR3 is built from 16 residues. Per germline, CDR1 MDHEN and CDR2 SYDVKM. Trimming pared 8 bases from V and 3 bases from J, leaving 19 bases between. The TCR sequence derives from a man aged 25-45 years with type 1 diabetes. J is TRBJ2-2 and V is TRBV28; D could derive from TRBD1 or TRBD2 (5 bases each). Source material: central memory CD4+ T cells from blood. The CDR3 nucleotides are TGTGCCAGCGTCGGGACGGCAGGAGAGTACACCGGGGAGCTGTTTTTT. Protein sequence: CASVGTAGEYTGELFF.